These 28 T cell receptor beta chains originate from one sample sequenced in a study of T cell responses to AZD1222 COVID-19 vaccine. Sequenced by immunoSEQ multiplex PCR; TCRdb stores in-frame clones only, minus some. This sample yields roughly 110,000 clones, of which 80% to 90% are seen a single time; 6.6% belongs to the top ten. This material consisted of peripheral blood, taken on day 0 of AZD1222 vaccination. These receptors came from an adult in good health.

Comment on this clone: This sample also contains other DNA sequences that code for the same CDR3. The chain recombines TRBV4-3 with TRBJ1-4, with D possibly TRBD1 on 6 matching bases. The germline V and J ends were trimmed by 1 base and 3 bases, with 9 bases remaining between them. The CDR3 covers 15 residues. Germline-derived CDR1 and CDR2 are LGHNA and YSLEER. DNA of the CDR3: TGCGCCAGCAGCCAAGCCGGACAGTCTAATGAAAAACTGTTTTTT. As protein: CASSQAGQSNEKLFF.

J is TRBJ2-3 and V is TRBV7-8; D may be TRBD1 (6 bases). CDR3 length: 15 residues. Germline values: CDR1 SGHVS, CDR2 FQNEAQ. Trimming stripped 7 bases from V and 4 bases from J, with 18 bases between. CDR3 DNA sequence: TGTGCCAGCAAACGAAACAGGGCTGGGGCAGATACGCAGTATTTT. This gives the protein CASKRNRAGADTQYF.

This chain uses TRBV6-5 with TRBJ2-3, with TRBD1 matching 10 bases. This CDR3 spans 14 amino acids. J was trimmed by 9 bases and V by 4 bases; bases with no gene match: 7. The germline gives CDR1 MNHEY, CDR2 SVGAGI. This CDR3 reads CASSFGTGAVTQYF. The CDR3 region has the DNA TGTGCCAGCAGTTTTGGGACAGGGGCGGTGACGCAGTATTTT.

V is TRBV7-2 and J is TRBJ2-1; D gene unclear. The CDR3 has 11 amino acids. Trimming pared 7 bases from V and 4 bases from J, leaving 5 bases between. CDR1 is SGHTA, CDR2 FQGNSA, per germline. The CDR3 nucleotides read TGTGCCAGCACGCGATACAATGAGCAGTTCTTC. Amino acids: CASTRYNEQFF.

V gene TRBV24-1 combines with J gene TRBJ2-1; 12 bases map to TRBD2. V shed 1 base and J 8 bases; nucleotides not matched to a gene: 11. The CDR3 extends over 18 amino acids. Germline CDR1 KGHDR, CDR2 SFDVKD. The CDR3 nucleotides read TGTGCCACCAGTGATTTATCTCTAGCGGGAGGGCGGGTGGATGAGCAGTTCTTC. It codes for CATSDLSLAGGRVDEQFF.

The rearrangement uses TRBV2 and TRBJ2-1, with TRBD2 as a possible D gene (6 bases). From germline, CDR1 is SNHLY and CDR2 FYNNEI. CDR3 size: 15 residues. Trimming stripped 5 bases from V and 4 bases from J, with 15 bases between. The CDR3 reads CASSQIGGLYNEQFF. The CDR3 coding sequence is TGTGCCAGCAGTCAGATCGGGGGACTTTACAATGAGCAGTTCTTC.

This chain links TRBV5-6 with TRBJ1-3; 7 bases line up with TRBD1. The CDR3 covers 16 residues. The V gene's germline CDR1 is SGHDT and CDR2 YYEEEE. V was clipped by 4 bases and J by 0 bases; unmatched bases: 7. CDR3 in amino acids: CASSGGTGASGNTIYF. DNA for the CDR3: TGTGCCAGCAGCGGAGGTACAGGGGCCTCTGGAAACACCATATATTTT. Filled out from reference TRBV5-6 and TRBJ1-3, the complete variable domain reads DAGVTQSPTHLIKTRGQQVTLRCSPKSGHDTVSWYQQALGQGPQFIFQYYEEEERQRGNFPDRFSGHQFPNYSSELNVNALLLGDSALYLCASSGGTGASGNTIYFGEGSWLTVV.

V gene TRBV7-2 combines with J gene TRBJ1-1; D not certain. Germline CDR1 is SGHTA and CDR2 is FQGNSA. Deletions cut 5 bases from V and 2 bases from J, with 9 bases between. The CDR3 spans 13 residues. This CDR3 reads CASSLTPNTEAFF. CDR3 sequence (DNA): TGTGCCAGCAGCCTGACACCAAACACTGAAGCTTTCTTT.

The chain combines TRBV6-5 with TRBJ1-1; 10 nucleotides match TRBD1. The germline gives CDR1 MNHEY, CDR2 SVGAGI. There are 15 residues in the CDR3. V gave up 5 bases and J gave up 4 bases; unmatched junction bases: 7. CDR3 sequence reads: CASSSRDRGTTEAFF. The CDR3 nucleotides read TGTGCCAGCAGTAGCCGGGACAGGGGTACCACTGAAGCTTTCTTT.

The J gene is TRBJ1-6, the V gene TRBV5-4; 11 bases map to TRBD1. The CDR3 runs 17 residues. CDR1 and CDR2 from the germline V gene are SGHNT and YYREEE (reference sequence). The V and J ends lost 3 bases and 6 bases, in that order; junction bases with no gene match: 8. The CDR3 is CASSSFSGTGGNSPLHF. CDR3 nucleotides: TGTGCCAGCAGCTCATTCTCCGGGACAGGGGGTAATTCACCCCTCCACTTT.

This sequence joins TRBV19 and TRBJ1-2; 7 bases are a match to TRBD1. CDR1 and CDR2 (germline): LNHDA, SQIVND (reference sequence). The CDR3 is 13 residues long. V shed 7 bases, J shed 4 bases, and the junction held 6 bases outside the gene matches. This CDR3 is CASMARDSYGYTF. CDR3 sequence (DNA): TGTGCCAGTATGGCACGGGACAGCTATGGCTACACCTTC.

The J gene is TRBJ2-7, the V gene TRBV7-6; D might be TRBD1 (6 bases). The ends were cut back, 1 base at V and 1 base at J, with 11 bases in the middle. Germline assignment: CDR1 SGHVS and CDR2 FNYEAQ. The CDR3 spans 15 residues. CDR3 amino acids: CASSLGPGVSYEQYF. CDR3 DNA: TGTGCCAGCAGCTTAGGGCCAGGGGTTTCCTACGAGCAGTACTTC.

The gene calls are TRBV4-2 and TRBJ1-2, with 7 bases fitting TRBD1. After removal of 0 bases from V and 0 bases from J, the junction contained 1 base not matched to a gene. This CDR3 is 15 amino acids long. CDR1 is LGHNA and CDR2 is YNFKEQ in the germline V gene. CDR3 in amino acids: CASSQDGTANYGYTF. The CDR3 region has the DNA TGTGCCAGCAGCCAAGATGGGACAGCTAACTATGGCTACACCTTC.

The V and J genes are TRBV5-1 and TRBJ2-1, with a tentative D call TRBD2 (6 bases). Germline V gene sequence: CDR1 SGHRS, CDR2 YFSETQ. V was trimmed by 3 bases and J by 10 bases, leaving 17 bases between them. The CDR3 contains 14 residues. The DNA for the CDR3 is TGCGCCAGCAGCTCACCAACCGCGGGATGGGAGCAGTTCTTC. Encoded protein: CASSSPTAGWEQFF.

The CDR3 sequence is CASSLTDRTEKLFF. The CDR3 nucleotides are TGTGCCAGCAGCTTAACAGACAGGACCGAAAAACTGTTTTTT. This chain uses TRBV7-8 with TRBJ1-4; D is perhaps TRBD1 (6 bases). The CDR3 runs to 14 residues. CDR1 and CDR2 from the germline V gene are SGHVS and FQNEAQ. The V end was cut by 2 bases, the J end by 8 bases, with 12 bases between.

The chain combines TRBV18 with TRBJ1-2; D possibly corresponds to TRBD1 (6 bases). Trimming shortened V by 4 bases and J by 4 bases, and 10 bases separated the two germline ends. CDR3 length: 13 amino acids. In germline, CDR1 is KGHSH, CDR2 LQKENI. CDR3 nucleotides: TGTGCCAGCTCACGACAGGACACCTATGGCTACACCTTC. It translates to CASSRQDTYGYTF. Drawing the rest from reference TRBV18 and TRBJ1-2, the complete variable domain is NAGVMQNPRHLVRRRGQEARLRCSPMKGHSHVYWYRQLPEEGLKFMVYLQKENIIDESGMPKERFSAEFPKEGPSILRIQQVVRGDSAAYFCASSRQDTYGYTFGSGTRLTVV.

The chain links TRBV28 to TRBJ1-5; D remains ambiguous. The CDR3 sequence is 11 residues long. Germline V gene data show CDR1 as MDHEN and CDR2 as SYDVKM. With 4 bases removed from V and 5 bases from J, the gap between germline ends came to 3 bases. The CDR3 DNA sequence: TGTGCCAGCAGTTCGTATCAGCCCCAGCATTTT. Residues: CASSSYQPQHF.

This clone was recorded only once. The CDR3 sequence is CASSLEGNYGYTF. The CDR3 DNA follows: TGTGCCAGCAGCTTAGAGGGGAACTATGGCTACACCTTC. The rearrangement uses TRBV7-2 and TRBJ1-2, with D perhaps matching TRBD1 (5 bases). This CDR3 comprises 13 residues. Trimming removed 1 base from V and 2 bases from J, with 5 bases in between. From germline, CDR1 is SGHTA and CDR2 FQGNSA.

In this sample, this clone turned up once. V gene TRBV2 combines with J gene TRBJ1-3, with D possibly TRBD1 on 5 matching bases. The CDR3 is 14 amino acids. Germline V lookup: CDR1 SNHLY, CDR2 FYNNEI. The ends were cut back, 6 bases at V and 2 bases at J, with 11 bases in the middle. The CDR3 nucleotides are TGTGCCAGCAGGAAACAGGAGACTGGAAACACCATATATTTT. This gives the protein CASRKQETGNTIYF. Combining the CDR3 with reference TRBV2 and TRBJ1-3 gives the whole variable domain EPEVTQTPSHQVTQMGQEVILRCVPISNHLYFYWYRQILGQKVEFLVSFYNNEISEKSEIFDDQFSVERPDGSNFTLKIRSTKLEDSAMYFCASRKQETGNTIYFGEGSWLTVV.

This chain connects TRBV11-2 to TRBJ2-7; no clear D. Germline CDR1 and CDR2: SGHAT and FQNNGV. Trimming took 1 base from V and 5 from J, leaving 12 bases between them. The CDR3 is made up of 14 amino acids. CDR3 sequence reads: CASSLAWTSDEQYF. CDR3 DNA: TGTGCCAGCAGCTTAGCCTGGACCAGCGACGAGCAGTACTTC. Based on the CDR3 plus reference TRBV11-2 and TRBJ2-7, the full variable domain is EAGVAQSPRYKIIEKRQSVAFWCNPISGHATLYWYQQILGQGPKLLIQFQNNGVVDDSQLPKDRFSAERLKGVDSTLKIQPAKLEDSAVYLCASSLAWTSDEQYFGPGTRLTVT.

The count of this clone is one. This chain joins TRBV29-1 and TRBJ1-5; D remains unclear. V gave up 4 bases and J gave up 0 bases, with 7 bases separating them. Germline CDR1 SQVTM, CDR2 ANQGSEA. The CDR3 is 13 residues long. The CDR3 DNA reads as TGCAGCGTTGTGTACGATAGCAATCAGCCCCAGCATTTT. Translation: CSVVYDSNQPQHF.

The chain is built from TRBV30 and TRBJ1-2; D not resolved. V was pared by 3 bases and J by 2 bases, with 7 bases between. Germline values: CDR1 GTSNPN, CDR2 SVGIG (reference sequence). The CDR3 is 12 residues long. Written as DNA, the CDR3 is TGTGCCTGGAGATTCACCAACTATGGCTACACCTTC. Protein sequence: CAWRFTNYGYTF.

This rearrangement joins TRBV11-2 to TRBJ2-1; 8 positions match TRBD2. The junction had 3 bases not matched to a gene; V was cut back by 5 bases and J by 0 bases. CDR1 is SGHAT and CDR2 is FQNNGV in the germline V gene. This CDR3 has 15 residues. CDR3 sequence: CASSERGSSYNEQFF. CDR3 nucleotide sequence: TGTGCCAGCAGCGAGCGGGGGAGCTCCTACAATGAGCAGTTCTTC. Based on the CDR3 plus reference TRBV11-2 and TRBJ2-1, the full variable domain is EAGVAQSPRYKIIEKRQSVAFWCNPISGHATLYWYQQILGQGPKLLIQFQNNGVVDDSQLPKDRFSAERLKGVDSTLKIQPAKLEDSAVYLCASSERGSSYNEQFFGPGTRLTVL.

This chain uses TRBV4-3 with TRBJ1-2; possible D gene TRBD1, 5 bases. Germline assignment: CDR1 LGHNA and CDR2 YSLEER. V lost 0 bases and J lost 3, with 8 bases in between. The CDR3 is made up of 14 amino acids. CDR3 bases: TGCGCCAGCAGCCAAGAGTCGGGGGACTATGGCTACACCTTC. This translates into CASSQESGDYGYTF.

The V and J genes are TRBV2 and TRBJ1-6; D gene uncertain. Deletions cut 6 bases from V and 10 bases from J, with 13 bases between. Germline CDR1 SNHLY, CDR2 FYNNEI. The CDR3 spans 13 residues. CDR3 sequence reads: CASRLASGSPLHF. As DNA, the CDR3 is TGTGCCAGCAGGTTAGCCTCGGGCTCACCCCTCCACTTT.

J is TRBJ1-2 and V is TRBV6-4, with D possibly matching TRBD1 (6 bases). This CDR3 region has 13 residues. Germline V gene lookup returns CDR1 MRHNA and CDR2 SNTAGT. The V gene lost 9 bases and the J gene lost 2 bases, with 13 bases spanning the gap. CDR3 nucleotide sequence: TGTGCCAGTTTATCAGGGGCGAACTATGGCTACACCTTC. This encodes CASLSGANYGYTF.

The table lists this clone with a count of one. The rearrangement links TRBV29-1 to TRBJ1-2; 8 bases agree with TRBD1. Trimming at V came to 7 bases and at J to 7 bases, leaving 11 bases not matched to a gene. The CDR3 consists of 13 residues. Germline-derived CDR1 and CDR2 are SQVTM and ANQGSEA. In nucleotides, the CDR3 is TGCAGCGGGAGCTTTGGACAGGGAAGTGGCTACACCTTC. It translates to CSGSFGQGSGYTF.

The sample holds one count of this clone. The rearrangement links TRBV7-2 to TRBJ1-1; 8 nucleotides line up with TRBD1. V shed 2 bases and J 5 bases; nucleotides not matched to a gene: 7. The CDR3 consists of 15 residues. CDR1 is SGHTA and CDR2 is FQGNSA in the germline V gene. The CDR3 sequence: CASSLLQGAGTEAFF. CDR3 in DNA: TGTGCCAGCAGCTTACTGCAGGGGGCAGGAACTGAAGCTTTCTTT.